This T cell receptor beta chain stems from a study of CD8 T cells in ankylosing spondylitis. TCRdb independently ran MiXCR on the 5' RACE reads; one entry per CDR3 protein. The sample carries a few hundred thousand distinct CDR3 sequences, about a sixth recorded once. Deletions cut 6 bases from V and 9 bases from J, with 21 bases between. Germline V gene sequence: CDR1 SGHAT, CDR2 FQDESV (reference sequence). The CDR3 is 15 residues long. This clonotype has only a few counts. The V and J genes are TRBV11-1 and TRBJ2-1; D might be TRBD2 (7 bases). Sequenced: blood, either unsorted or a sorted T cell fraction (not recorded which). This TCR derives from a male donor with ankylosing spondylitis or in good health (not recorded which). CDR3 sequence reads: CASRIGGGPRSEQFF. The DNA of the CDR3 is TGTGCCAGCAGAATAGGGGGGGGCCCAAGGAGTGAGCAGTTCTTC. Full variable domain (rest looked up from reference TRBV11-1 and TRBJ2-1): EAEVAQSPRYKITEKSQAVAFWCDPISGHATLYWYRQILGQGPELLVQFQDESVVDDSQLPKDRFSAERLKGVDSTLKIQPAELGDSAMYLCASRIGGGPRSEQFFGPGTRLTVL.